Detailed here is one T cell receptor beta chain. Each sample came from a Caucasian adult donor living in Nashville, Tennessee. Trimming pared 5 bases from V and 3 bases from J, leaving 10 bases between. The CDR3 contains 13 residues. Germline values: CDR1 SGHVS, CDR2 FNYEAQ. Original analysis: In the immunoSEQ data, sequences were junction-only and lacked quality scores, so filtering differed. The table came from immunoSEQ multiplex PCR; TCRdb's copy has only in-frame clones and leaves some out. D and trimming come from the DNA, and the V and J calls and clone size come from that table. The sample lists roughly 1,100,000 clones, around 76% occurring once. The sample is drawn from a study of shared clonotypes between healthy human individuals.

This chain connects TRBV7-6 to TRBJ1-1, with D possibly TRBD1 on 5 matching bases. Sequencing was carried out using memory CD4+ T cells sorted from blood. Documented subset: CD45RA-negative fraction. This clonotype was obtained from a man in his late teens or twenties in good health. This chain's CDR3 is CASSRTRDTEAFF. The CDR3 coding sequence is TGTGCCAGCAGCCGGACACGAGACACTGAAGCTTTCTTT.